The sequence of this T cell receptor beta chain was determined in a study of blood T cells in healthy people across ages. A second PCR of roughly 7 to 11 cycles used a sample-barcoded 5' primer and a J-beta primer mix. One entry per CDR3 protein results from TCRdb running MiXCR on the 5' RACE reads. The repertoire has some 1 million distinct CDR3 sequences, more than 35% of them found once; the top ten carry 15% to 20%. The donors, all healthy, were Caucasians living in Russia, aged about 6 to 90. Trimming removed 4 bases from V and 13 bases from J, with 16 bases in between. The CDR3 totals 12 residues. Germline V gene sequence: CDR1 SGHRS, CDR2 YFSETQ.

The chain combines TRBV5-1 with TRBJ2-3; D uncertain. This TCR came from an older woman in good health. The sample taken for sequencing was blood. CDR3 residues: CASSLDGDTKYF. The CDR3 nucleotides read TGCGCCAGCAGCCTCGACGGTGACACGAAGTATTTT.